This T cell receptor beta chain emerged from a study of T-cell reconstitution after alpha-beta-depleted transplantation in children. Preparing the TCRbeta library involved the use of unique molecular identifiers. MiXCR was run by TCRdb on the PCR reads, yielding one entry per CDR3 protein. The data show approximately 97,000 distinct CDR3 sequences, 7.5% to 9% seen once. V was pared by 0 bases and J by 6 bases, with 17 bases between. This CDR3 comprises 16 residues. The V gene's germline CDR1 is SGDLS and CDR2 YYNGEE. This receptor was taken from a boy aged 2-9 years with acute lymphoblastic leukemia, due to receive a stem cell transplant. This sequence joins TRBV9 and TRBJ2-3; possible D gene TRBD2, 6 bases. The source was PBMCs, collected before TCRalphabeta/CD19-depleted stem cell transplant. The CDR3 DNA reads TGTGCCAGCAGCGTAGCCCCAATGGCGGGGAAGGATACGCAGTATTTT. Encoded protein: CASSVAPMAGKDTQYF.